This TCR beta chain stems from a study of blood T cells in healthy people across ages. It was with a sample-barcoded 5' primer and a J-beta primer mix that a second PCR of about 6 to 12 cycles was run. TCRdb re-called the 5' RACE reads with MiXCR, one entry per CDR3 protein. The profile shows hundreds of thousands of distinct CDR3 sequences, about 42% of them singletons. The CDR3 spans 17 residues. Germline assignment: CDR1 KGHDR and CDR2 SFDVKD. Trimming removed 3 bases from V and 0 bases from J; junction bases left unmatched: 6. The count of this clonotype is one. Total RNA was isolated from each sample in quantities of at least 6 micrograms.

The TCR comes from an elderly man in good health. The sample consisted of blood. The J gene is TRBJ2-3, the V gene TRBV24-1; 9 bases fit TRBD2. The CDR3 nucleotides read TGTGCCACCAGTGATAGCCCTAGCGGGATAAGCACAGATACGCAGTATTTT. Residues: CATSDSPSGISTDTQYF.